Below, 2 T cell receptor beta chains from the same sample are listed, as sequenced in a study of T cells after yellow fever vaccination. In TCRdb, the 5' RACE reads were re-called with MiXCR into one record per CDR3 protein. Here the sample spans some 350,000 distinct CDR3 sequences, around 6.4% being singletons. The sample here was PBMCs, taken 5 days after the yellow fever booster vaccination. These receptors were taken from a man between 25 and 39 years old who received the YFV17D yellow fever vaccine.

This clonotype showed up many times. The V and J genes are TRBV12-3 or TRBV12-4 and TRBJ2-1; D is possibly TRBD2 (6 bases). V was shortened by 6 bases and J by 6 bases, with 21 bases between the two germline ends. The CDR3 totals 16 residues. The CDR3 DNA reads TGTGCCAGCAGAGATAGCGGAAAGCAATCCGTCAATGAGCAGTTCTTC. This codes for CASRDSGKQSVNEQFF.

The chain couples TRBV10-3 to TRBJ2-5; D may be TRBD2 (5 bases). Trimming left V 0 bases short and J 1 base short, with 15 bases between. In germline, CDR1 is ENHRY, CDR2 SYGVKD. The CDR3 runs 17 residues. The CDR3 DNA reads as TGTGCCATCAGTGAGTCGATAGCTAGCTCTATCCAAGAGACCCAGTACTTC. Protein product: CAISESIASSIQETQYF.